The clone carrying this T cell receptor beta chain occurred a few times. TCRdb processed the RT-PCR reads anew with MiXCR; each CDR3 protein has one entry. The sample has a few hundred thousand distinct CDR3 sequences, about 15% seen once; the top ten hold around 10%. The data stem from a study of response to subunit inactivated influenza vaccine. Germline loops: CDR1 DFQATT, CDR2 SNEGSKA (reference sequence). J was trimmed by 2 bases and V by 3 bases; bases with no gene match: 4. CDR3 length: 15 residues. The chain is built from TRBV20-1 and TRBJ2-3, with TRBD2 matching 11 bases. This TCR came from a man aged 50-59 years who received an inactivated influenza vaccine. Sample: PBMCs from blood, taken about 11 days after vaccination. CDR3 bases: TGCAGTGCTAGCTCGGGACTAGCGGACACAGATACGCAGTATTTT. It encodes CSASSGLADTDTQYF.